This TCR beta chain was captured by sequencing in a study of blood T cell repertoires in COVID-19 (dated by TCRdb to 2020 to 2022). Concerning the study at large: The collaborator samples originated in the United States, Italy and Spain and spanned the acute and convalescent phases of COVID-19. The material from the prospective study consisted of cDNA or gDNA derived from T cells, B-cell-depleted T cells, or PBMCs. Deeply sampled blood TCRbeta repertoires from subjects exposed to, actively infected with, or recovered from COVID-19 were included in the dataset. A freely available public database, intended as a resource for researchers studying the immune response to SARS-CoV-2, is where the repertoires were released. Samples came from the ongoing ImmuneRACE study (first 160 participants) plus 1,254 subjects from 6 global collaborators. Nearly every sample came with metadata listing a de-identified subject ID, COVID-19 status, age in years and sex. Where available, HLA class I and class II types were taken from metadata supplied by the sample provider and were not determined by assay-based typing.

TCRbeta CDR3 regions were amplified from genomic DNA using the immunoSEQ Assay, a bias-controlled multiplex PCR. In the original analysis: The number of nucleated cells in each sample was estimated by amplification of reference gene primers within the assay. To quantify the absolute abundance of each unique TCRbeta CDR3 rearrangement, sequence reads were collapsed and filtered. For each sample, productive Simpson clonality was calculated as the square root of Simpson's diversity index over productive rearrangements. TCRdb took over this immuneACCESS table, retaining in-frame rearrangements with V and J assigned. Such tables are incomplete; in checked studies, under half of the missing clones stem from an unresolved V gene, and the remainder is unexplained. V and J calls plus clone size are reproduced from that table; the DNA served to infer D and trimming. The sample contains a few hundred thousand clones, about 83% of them found a single time. The leading ten clones occupy 1.2% of the sample.

The germline V gene provides CDR1 SGHTA and CDR2 FQGNSA. Counted from cysteine to phenylalanine, this CDR3 has 14 amino acids. Only the CDR3 part of the read is kept: 42 bases, read in frame from the first base. V loses 5 bases, J loses 4 bases, and the germline ends lie 14 bases apart. With respect to this clone: Its recognized antigen is unknown. No qualities accompany the bases; no much larger clone lies one base away.

Overall study outcomes, separate from this receptor: The amount of clinical and demographic metadata varied by source and participant and was provided uncurated.

Whole blood was collected in K2EDTA tubes by collaborating institutions according to the institutions' own protocols. For TCRbeta analysis, collaborator samples were shipped as frozen whole blood, as isolated PBMCs, or as DNA extracted from either sample type. This receptor chain uses TRBV7-2 and TRBJ2-5; the D gene cannot be named for sure. Sequencing was performed on peripheral blood. The sequence was obtained from a woman in her 50s with acute or convalescent COVID-19. The nucleotides read TGTGCCAGCAGCCCGTTCTCAGTGTCAGAGACCCAGTACTTC. This yields the protein CASSPFSVSETQYF.